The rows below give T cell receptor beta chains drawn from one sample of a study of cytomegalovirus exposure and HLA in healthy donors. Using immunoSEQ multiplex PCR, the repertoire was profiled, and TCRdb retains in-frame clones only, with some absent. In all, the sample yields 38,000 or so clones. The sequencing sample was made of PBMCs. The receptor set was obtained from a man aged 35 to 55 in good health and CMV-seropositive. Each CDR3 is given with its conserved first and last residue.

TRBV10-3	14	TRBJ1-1	CAIRVGTGRSQAFF
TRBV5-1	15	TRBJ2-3	CASSLGGTYTDTQYF
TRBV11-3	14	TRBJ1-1	CASSLDPVNTEAFF
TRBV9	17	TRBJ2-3	CASSASTVGIFTDTQYF
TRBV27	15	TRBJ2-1	CASREAGGGLNEQFF
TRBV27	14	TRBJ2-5	CASSLGRGQETQYF
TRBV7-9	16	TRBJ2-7	CASSSRGLADSYEQYF
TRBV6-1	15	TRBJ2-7	CAIRLAGGSSYEQYF
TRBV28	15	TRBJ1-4	CASNEAAGGGEKLFF
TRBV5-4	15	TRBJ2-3	CASSPNWQAGDTQYF
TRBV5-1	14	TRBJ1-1	CASSTGQPATEAFF
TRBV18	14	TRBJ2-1	CASSRDSLSNEQFF
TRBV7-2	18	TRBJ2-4	CASSQGVGGPIAKNIQYF